This T cell receptor beta chain was recorded in a study of T-cell reconstitution after alpha-beta-depleted transplantation in children. The CDR3 length is 11 residues. In germline, CDR1 is SGHTA, CDR2 FQGNSA. The V end was cut by 3 bases, the J end by 13 bases, with 10 bases between. During its preparation, the TCRbeta library received unique molecular identifiers. MiXCR was run by TCRdb on the PCR reads, yielding one entry per CDR3 protein. The data show about 640,000 distinct CDR3 sequences, 16% seen once. Sequences were derived from PBMCs from the stem cell graft donor, sampled from the stem cell graft. The gene calls are TRBV7-2 and TRBJ2-1; D is undetermined. The sequence was collected from a human donor who donated a stem cell graft to a child with acute myeloid leukemia. CDR3 nucleotide sequence: TGTGCCAGCAGCTTTGGAGAGGTACAGTTCTTC. Its protein is CASSFGEVQFF.